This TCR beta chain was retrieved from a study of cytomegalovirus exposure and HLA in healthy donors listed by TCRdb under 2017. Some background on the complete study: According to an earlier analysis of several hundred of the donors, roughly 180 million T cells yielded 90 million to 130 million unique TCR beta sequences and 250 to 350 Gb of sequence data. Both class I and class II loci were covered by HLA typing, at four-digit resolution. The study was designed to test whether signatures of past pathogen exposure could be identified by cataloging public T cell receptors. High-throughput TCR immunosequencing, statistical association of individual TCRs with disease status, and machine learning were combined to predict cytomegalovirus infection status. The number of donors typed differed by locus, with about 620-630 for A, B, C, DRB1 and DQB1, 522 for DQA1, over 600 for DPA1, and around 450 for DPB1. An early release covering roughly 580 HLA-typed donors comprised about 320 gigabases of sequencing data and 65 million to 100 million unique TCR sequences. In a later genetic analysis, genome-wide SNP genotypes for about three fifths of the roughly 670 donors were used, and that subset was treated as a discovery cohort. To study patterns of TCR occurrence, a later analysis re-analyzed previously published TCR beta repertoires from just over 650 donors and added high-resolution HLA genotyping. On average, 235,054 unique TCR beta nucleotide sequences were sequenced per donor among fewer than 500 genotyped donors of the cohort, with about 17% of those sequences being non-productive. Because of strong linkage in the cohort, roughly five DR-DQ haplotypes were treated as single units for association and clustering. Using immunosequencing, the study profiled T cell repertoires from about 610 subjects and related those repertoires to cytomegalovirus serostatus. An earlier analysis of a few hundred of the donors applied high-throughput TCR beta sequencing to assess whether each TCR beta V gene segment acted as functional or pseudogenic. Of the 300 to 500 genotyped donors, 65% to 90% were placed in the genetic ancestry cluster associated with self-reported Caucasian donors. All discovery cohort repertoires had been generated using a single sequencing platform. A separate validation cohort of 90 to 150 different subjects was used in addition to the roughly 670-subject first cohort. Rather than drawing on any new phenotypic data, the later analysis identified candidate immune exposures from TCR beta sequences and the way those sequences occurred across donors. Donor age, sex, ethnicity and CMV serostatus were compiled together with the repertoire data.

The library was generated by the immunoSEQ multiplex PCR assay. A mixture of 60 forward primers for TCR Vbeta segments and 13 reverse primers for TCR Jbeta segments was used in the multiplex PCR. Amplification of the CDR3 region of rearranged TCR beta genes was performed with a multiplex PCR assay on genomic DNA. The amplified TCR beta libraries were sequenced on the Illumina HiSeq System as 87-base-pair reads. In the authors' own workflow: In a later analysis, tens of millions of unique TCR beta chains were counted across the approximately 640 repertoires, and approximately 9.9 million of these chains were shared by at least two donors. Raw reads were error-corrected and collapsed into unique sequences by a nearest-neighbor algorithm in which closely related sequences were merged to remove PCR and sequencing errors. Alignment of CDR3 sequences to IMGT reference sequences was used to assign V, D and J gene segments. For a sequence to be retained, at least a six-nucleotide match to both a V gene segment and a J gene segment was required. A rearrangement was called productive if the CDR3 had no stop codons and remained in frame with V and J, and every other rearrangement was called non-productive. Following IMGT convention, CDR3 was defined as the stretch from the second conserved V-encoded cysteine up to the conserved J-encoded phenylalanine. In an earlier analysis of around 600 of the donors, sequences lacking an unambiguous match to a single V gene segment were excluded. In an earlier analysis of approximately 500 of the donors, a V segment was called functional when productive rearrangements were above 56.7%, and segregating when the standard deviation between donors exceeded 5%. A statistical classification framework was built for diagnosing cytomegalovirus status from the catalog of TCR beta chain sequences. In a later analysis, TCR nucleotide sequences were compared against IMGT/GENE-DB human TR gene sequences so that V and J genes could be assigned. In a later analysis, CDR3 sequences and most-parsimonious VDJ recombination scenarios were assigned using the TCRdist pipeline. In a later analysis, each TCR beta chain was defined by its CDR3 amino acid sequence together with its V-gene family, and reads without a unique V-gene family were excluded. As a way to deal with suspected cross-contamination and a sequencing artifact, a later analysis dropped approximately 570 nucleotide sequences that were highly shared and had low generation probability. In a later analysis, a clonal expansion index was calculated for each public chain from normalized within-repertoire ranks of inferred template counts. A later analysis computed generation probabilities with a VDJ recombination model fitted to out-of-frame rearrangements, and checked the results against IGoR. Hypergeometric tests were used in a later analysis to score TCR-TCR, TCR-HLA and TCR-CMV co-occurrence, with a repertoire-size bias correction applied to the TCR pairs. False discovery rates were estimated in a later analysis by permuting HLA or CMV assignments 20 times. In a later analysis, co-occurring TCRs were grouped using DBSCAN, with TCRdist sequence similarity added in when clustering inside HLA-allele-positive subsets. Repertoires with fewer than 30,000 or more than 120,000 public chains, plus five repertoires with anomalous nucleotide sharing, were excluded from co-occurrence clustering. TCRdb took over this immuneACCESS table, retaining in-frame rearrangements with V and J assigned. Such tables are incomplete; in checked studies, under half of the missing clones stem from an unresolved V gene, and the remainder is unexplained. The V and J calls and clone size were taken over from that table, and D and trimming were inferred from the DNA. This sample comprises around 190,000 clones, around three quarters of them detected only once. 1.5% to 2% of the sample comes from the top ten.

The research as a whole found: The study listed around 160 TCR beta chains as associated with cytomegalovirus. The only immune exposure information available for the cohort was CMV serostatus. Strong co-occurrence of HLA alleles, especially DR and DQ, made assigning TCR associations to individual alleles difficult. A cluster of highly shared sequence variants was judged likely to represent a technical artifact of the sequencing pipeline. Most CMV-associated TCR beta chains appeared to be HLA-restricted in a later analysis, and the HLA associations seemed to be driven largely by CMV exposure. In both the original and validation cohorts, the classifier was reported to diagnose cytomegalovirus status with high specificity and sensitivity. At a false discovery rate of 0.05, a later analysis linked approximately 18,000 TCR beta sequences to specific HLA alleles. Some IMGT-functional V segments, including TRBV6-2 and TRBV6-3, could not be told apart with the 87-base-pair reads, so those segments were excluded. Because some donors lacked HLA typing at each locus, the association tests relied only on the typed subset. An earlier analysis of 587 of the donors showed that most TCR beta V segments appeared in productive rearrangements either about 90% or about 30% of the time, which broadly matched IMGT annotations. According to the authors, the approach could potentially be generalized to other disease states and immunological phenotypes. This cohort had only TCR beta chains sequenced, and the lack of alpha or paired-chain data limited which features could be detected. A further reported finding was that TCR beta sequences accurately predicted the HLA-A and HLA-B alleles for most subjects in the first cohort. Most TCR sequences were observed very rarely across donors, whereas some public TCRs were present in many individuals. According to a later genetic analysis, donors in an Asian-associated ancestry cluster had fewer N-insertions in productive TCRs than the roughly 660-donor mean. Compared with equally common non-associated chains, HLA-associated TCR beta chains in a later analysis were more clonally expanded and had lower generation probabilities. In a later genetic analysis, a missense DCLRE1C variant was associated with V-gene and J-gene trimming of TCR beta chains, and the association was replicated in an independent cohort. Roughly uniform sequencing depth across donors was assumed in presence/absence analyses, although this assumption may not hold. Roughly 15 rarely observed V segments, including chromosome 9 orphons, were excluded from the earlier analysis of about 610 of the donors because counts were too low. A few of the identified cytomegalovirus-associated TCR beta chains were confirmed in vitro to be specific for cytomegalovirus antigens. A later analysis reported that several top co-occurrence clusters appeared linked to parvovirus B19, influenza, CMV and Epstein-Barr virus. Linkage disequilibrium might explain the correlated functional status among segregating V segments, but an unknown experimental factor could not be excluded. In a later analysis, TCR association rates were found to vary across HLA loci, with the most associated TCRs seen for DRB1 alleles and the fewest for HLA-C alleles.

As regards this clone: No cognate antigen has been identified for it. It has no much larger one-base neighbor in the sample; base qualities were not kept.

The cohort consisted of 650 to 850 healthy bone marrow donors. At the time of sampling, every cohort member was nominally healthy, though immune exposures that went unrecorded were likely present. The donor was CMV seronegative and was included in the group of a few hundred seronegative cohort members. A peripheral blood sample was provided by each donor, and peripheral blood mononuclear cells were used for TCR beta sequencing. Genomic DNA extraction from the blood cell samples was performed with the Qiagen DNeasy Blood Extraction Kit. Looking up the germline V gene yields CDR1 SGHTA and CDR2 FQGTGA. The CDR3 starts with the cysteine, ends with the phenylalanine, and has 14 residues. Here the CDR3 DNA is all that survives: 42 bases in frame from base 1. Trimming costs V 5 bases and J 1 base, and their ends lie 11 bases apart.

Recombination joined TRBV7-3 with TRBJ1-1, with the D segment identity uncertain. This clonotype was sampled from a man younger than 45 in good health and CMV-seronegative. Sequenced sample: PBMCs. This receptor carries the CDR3 CASSMSVENTEAFF. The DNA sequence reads TGTGCCAGCAGCATGAGCGTGGAGAACACTGAAGCTTTCTTT.